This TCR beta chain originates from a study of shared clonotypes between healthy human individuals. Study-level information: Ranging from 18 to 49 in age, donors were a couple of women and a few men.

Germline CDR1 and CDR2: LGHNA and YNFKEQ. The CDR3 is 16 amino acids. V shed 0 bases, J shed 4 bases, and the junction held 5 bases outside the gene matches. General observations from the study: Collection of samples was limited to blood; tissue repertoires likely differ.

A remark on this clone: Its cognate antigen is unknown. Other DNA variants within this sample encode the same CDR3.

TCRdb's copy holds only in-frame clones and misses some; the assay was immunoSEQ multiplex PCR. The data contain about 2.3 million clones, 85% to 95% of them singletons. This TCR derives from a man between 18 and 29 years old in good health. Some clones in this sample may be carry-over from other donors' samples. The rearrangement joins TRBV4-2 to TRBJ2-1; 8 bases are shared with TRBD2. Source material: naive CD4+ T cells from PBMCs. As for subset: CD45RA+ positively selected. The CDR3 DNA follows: TGTGCCAGCAGCCAAGATCGCGAGCGGGGGTACAATGAGCAGTTCTTC. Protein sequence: CASSQDRERGYNEQFF.